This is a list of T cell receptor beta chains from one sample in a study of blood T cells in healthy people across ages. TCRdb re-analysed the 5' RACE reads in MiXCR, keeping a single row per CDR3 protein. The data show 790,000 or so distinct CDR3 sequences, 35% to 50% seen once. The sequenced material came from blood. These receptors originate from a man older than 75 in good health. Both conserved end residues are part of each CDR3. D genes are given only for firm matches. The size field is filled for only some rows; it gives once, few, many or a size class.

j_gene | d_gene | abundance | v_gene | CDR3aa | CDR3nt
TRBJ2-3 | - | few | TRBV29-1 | CSVVQSGTDTQYF | TGCAGCGTTGTTCAGTCGGGCACAGATACGCAGTATTTT
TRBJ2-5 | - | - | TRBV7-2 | CASSHRSRETQYF | TGTGCCAGCAGCCACAGGAGCCGGGAGACCCAGTACTTC
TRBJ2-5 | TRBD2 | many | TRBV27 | CASSLRPSGYQETQYF | TGTGCCAGCAGTTTACGTCCTAGCGGGTACCAAGAGACCCAGTACTTC
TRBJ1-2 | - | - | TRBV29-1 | CSVVTAHKQGGYTF | TGCAGCGTTGTAACAGCCCATAAACAGGGAGGCTACACCTTC
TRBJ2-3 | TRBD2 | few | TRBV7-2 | CASSLSSSGTADTQYF | TGTGCCAGCAGCTTAAGTTCTAGCGGGACGGCAGATACGCAGTATTTT
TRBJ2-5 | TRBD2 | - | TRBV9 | CASSVGLAGGPLTKTQYF | TGTGCCAGCAGCGTTGGACTAGCGGGGGGGCCGTTGACAAAGACCCAGTACTTC
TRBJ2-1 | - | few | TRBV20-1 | CSARAPIEQFF | TGCAGTGCTAGAGCGCCCATAGAGCAGTTCTTC
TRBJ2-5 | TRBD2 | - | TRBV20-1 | CSATGLAGGRLYKEQYF | TGCAGTGCAACGGGACTAGCGGGAGGGAGGCTCTACAAGGAGCAGTACTTC
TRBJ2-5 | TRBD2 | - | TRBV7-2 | CASRVSGKETQYF | TGTGCCAGCAGAGTTAGCGGGAAAGAGACCCAGTACTTC
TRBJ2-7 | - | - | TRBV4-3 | CASSQGGGHEQYF | TGCGCCAGCAGCCAAGGGGGGGGCCACGAGCAGTACTTC
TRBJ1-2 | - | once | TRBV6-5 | CASRPPGRHYGYTF | TGTGCCAGCAGACCCCCGGGACGGCACTATGGCTACACCTTC
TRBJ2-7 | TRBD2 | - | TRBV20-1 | CSARDPATSGGYEQYF | TGCAGTGCTAGAGATCCCGCGACTAGCGGGGGGTACGAGCAGTACTTC
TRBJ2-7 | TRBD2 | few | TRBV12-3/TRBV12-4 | CASSVTGTSGGRYEQYF | TGTGCCAGCAGTGTTACCGGGACTAGCGGAGGGAGGTACGAGCAGTACTTC
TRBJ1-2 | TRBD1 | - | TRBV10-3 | CAISEGQGASGYTF | TGTGCCATCAGTGAAGGACAGGGGGCAAGTGGCTACACCTTC
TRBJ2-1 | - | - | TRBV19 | CASSIAPGAGSYNEQFF | TGTGCCAGTAGTATAGCCCCAGGAGCGGGTTCCTACAATGAGCAGTTCTTC
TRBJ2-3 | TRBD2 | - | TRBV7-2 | CASSLASGRGRTDTQYF | TGTGCCAGCAGCTTAGCTAGCGGGAGGGGGCGTACAGATACGCAGTATTTT
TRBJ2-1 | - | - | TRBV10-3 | CAISESAGDSSYNEQFF | TGTGCCATCAGTGAGTCGGCAGGGGATAGCTCCTACAATGAGCAGTTCTTC
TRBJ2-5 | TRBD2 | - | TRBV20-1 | CSARDSRSGRGETQYF | TGCAGTGCTAGAGACAGTCGGAGCGGGAGGGGGGAGACCCAGTACTTC
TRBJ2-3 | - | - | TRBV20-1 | CSAPILRADTQYF | TGCAGTGCCCCTATTTTGAGGGCTGATACGCAGTATTTT
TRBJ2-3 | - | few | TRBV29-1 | CSVAEGSTDTQYF | TGCAGCGTTGCTGAGGGCAGCACAGATACGCAGTATTTT
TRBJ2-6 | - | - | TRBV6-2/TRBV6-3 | CASSYREALVAGANVLTF | TGTGCCAGCAGTTATCGAGAGGCCCTCGTGGCTGGGGCCAACGTCCTGACTTTC
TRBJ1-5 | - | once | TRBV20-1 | CSARDMVDNSNQPQHF | TGCAGTGCTAGAGATATGGTAGACAATAGCAATCAGCCCCAGCATTTT
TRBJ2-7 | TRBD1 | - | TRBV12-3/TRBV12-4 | CASSGTGFYEQYF | TGTGCCAGCAGTGGGACAGGTTTTTACGAGCAGTACTTC
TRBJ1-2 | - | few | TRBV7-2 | CASSSLREGPGGGYTF | TGTGCCAGCAGCTCGCTTCGCGAGGGACCGGGGGGTGGCTACACCTTC
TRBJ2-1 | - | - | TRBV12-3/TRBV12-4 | CASRPGASAGNEQFF | TGTGCCAGCAGACCCGGGGCTAGCGCCGGCAATGAGCAGTTCTTC
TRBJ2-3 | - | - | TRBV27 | CASSLKGSSTDTQYF | TGTGCCAGCAGTCTTAAAGGATCTAGCACAGATACGCAGTATTTT
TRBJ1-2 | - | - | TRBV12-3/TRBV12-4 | CASSVLYGYTF | TGTGCCAGCTCGGTCCTCTATGGCTACACCTTC
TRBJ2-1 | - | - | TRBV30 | CAWSRGSKGEQFF | TGTGCCTGGAGTCGCGGCTCGAAGGGTGAGCAGTTCTTC
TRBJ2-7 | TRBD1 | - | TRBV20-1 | CSARAGTGLSYEQYF | TGCAGTGCTAGAGCTGGGACAGGGCTTTCCTACGAGCAGTACTTC
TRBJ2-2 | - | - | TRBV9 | CASSVAVLNTGELFF | TGTGCCAGCAGCGTAGCGGTGCTGAACACCGGGGAGCTGTTTTTT
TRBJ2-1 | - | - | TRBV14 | CASSQCLGSSDNEQFF | TGTGCCAGCAGCCAATGTCTAGGCAGCTCCGACAATGAGCAGTTCTTC
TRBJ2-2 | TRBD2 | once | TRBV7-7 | CASSPTSGSVAGELFF | TGTGCCAGCAGCCCCACTAGCGGGAGCGTGGCCGGGGAGCTGTTTTTT
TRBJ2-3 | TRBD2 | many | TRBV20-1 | CSAPRTSGSGGDTQYF | TGCAGTGCCCCTAGGACTAGCGGGAGCGGTGGTGATACGCAGTATTTT
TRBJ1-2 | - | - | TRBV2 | CASSQNRVDGYTF | TGTGCCAGCAGCCAGAACAGGGTAGATGGCTACACCTTC
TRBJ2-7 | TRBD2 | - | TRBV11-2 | CASSLEAREHDEQYF | TGTGCCAGCAGCTTAGAGGCGCGGGAGCACGATGAGCAGTACTTC
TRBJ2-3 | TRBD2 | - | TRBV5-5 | CASSSNSGLPDTQYF | TGTGCCAGCAGCTCTAACTCGGGACTACCAGATACGCAGTATTTT
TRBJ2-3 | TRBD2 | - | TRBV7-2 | CASSREVSSTQYF | TGTGCCAGCAGCCGGGAGGTCTCATCTACGCAGTATTTT
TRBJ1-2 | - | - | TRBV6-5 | CASSGQTTEGYTF | TGTGCCAGCAGTGGACAGACTACGGAGGGCTACACCTTC
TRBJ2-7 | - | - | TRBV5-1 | CASSYGGDTYEQYF | TGCGCCAGCAGCTACGGTGGTGATACCTACGAGCAGTACTTC
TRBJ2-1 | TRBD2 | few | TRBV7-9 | CASSTTSDEQFF | TGTGCCAGCAGCACGACTAGCGATGAGCAGTTCTTC
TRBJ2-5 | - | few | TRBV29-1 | CSVEDWAVQETQYF | TGCAGCGTTGAAGATTGGGCAGTGCAAGAGACCCAGTACTTC
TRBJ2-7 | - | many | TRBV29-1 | CSVESGVGPITYEQYF | TGCAGCGTTGAATCGGGAGTCGGGCCCATTACCTACGAGCAGTACTTC
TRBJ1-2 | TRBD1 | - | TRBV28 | CANRKGQGHGYTF | TGTGCCAACAGAAAGGGACAGGGACACGGCTACACCTTC
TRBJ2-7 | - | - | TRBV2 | CASKYGRETYEQYF | TGTGCCAGCAAGTACGGCAGGGAGACCTACGAGCAGTACTTC
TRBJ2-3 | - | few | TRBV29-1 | CSVGGEYTDTQYF | TGCAGCGTTGGCGGGGAATACACAGATACGCAGTATTTT
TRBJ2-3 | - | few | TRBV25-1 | CASSEVEQISTDTQYF | TGTGCCAGCAGTGAGGTAGAACAGATAAGCACAGATACGCAGTATTTT